The clone carrying this TCR beta chain was found many times. Its matching antigen is unknown. Trimming shortened V by 4 bases and J by 2 bases, and 6 bases separated the two germline ends. The germline CDR1 and CDR2 sequences are SNHLY and FYNNEI. The CDR3 has 12 residues. The source of the sample is a study of shared clonotypes between healthy human individuals. Some clones are missing from TCRdb's copy, which holds only in-frame ones; the method was immunoSEQ multiplex PCR. The sample shows about half a million clones, about 84% of them seen only once. Study-level points and caveats: It was expected that sequencing depth would affect clonotype sharing among donors.

This receptor was taken from a woman aged 40 to 49 in good health. Some clones in this sample may be carry-over from other donors' samples. What was sequenced was PBMCs. The chain is built from TRBV2 and TRBJ2-7, with D unclear. The CDR3 nucleotides are TGTGCCAGCAGTGCCACGGCCTACGAGCAGTACTTC. Its translation: CASSATAYEQYF.